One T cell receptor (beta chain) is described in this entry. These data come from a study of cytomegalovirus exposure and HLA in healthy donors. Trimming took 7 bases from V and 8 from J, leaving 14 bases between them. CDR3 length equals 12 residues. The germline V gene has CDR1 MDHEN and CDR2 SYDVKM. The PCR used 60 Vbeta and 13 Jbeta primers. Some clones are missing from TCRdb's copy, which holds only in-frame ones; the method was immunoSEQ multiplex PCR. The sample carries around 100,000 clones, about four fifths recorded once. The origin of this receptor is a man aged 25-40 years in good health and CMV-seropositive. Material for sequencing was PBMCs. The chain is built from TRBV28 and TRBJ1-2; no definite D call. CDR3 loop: CASKARLYGYTF. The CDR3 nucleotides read TGTGCCAGCAAAGCCAGGCTGTACGGCTACACCTTC.